This T cell receptor beta chain was obtained from a study of T-cell reconstitution after alpha-beta-depleted transplantation in children. V was pared by 5 bases and J by 4 bases, with 8 bases of the junction left unmatched. From germline, CDR1 is DFQATT and CDR2 SNEGSKA (reference sequence). The CDR3 runs 14 residues. A library of TCRbeta sequences, prepared with unique molecular identifiers, was generated. TCRdb analysed the PCR reads with MiXCR anew, one entry per CDR3 protein. The sample yields 350,000 to 450,000 distinct CDR3 sequences, around 21% seen once. This clonotype has a count of ten or more.

The source material was PBMCs from the stem cell graft donor, sampled from the stem cell graft. V is TRBV20-1 and J is TRBJ2-5; 9 nucleotides align to TRBD1. This clonotype was obtained from a human donor who donated a stem cell graft to a child with acute myeloid leukemia. CDR3 bases: TGCAGTGCTTCGGACAGGGGATCTGGAGAGACCCAGTACTTC. Amino acid sequence: CSASDRGSGETQYF.